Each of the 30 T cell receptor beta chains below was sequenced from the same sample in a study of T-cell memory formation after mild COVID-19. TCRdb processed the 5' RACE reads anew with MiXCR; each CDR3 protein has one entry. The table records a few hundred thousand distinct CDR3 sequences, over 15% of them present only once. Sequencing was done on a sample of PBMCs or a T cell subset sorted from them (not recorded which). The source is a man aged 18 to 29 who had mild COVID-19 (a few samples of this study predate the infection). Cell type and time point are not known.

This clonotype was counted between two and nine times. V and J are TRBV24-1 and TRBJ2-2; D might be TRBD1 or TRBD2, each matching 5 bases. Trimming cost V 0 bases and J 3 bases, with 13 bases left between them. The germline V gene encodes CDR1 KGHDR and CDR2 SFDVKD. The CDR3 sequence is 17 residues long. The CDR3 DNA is TGTGCCACCAGTGATTTGACCGGGACGGTTGACACCGGGGAGCTGTTTTTT. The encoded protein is CATSDLTGTVDTGELFF.

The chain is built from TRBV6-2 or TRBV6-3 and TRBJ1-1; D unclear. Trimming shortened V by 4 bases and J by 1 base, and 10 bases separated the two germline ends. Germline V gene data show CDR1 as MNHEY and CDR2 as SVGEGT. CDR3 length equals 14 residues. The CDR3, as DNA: TGTGCCAGCAGTTCCCCCAGCGGGAACACTGAAGCTTTCTTT. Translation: CASSSPSGNTEAFF.

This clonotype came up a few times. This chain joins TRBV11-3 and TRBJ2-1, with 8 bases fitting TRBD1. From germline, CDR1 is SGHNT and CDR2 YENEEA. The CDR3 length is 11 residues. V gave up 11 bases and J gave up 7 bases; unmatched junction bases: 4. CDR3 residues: CACGQGNEQFF. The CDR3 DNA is TGTGCCTGCGGACAGGGAAATGAGCAGTTCTTC.

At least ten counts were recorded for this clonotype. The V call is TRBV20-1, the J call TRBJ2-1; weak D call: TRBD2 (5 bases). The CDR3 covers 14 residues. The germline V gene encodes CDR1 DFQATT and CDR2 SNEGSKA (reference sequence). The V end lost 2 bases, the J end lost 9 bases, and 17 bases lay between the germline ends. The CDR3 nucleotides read TGCAGTGCTAGAACCGGGATATCCTCGGGTGAGCAGTTCTTC. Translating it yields CSARTGISSGEQFF.

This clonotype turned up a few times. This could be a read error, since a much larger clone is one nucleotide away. The CDR3 sequence: CASSLGRETQYF. DNA of the CDR3: TGTGCCAGCAGCTTAGGCAGAGAGACCCAGTACTTC. J is TRBJ2-5 and V is TRBV7-2; D not resolved. CDR1 is SGHTA and CDR2 is FQGNSA in the germline V gene. The CDR3 contains 12 residues. V was cut by 1 base and J by 4 bases, with 4 bases left in between.

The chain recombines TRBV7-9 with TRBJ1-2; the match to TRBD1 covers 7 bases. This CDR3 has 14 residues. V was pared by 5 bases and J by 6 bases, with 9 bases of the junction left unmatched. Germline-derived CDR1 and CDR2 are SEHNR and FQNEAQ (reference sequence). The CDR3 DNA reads TGTGCCAGCAGCGCTAGCGGGACAGAGCATGGCTACACCTTC. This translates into CASSASGTEHGYTF. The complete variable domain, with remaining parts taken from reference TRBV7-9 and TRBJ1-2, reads DTGVSQNPRHKITKRGQNVTFRCDPISEHNRLYWYRQTLGQGPEFLTYFQNEAQLEKSRLLSDRFSAERPKGSFSTLEIQRTEQGDSAMYLCASSASGTEHGYTFGSGTRLTVV.

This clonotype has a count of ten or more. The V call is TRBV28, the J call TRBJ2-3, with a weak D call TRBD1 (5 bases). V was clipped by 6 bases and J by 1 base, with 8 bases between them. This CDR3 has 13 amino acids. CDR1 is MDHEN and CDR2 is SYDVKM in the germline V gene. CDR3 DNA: TGTGCCAGCAGCAGGGATGGCACAGATACGCAGTATTTT. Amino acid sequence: CASSRDGTDTQYF.

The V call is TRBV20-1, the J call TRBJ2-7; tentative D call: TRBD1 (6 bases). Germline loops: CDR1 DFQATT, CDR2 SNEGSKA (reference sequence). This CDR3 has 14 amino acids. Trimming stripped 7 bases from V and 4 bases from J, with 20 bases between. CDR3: CSVPVPGVRYEQYF. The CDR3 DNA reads TGCAGTGTTCCCGTCCCAGGGGTACGGTACGAGCAGTACTTC.

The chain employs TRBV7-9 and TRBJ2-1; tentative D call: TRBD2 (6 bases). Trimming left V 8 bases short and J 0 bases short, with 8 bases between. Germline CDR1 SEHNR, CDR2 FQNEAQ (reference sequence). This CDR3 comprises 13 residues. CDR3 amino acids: CASAGFSYNEQFF. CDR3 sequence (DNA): TGTGCCAGCGCGGGGTTCTCCTACAATGAGCAGTTCTTC.

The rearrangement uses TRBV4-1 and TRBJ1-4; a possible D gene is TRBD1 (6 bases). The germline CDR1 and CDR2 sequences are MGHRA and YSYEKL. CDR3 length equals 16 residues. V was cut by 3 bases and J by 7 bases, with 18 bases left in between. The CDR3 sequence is CASSHTLQGGGEKLFF. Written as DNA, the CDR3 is TGCGCCAGCAGCCACACCCTACAGGGAGGCGGTGAAAAACTGTTTTTT.

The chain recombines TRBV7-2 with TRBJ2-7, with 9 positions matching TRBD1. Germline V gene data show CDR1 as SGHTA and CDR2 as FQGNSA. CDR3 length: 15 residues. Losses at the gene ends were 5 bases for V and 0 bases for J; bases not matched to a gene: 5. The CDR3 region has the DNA TGTGCCAGCAGCAGATCGGGACAGGGCTCCTACGAGCAGTACGTC. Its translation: CASSRSGQGSYEQYV.

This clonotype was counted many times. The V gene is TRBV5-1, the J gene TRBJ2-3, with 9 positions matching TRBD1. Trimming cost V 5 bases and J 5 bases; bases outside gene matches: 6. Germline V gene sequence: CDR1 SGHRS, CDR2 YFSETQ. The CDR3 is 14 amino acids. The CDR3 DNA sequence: TGCGCCAGCAGACAGGGGGCTGAAGGAGATACGCAGTATTTT. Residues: CASRQGAEGDTQYF.

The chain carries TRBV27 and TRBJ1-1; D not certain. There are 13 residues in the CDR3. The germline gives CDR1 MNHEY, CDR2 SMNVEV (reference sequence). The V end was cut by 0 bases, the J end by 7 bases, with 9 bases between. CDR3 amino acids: CASSLSLYSEAFF. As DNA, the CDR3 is TGTGCCAGCAGTTTATCCCTCTACAGTGAAGCTTTCTTT.

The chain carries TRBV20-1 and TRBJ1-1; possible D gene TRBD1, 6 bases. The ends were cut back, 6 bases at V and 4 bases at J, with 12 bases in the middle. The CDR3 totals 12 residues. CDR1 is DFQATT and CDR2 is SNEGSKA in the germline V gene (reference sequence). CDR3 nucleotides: TGCAGTGCCGGCAGGGGTGGCACTGAAGCTTTCTTT. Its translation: CSAGRGGTEAFF.

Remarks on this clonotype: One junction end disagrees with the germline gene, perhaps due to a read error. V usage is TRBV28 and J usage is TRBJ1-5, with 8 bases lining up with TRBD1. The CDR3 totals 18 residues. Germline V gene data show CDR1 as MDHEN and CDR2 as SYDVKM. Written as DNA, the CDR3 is TGTGCCAGCAGCCGCGCGGACAGGGCTTACTATAGCAATAAGCCCCAGCATTTT. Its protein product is CASSRADRAYYSNKPQHF.

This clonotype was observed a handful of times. Here the CDR3 DNA reads TGTGCCAGCAGCCTAAAGTGGGACAGGGTCGATGAGCAGTTCTTC. Translation gives CASSLKWDRVDEQFF. This chain connects TRBV4-2 to TRBJ2-1; 9 nucleotides match TRBD1. The J segment lost 8 bases and the V segment lost 4 bases, leaving 9 bases of the junction unmatched. Germline V lookup: CDR1 LGHNA, CDR2 YNFKEQ. The CDR3 loop spans 15 amino acids.

The CDR3 sequence is CASSSSTGAATDTQYF. Here the CDR3 DNA reads TGCGCCAGCAGCTCCTCCACGGGGGCGGCCACAGATACGCAGTATTTT. J is TRBJ2-3 and V is TRBV5-1; D is perhaps TRBD1 or TRBD2 (6 bases each). V lost 3 bases and J 2 bases, leaving 16 bases between the germline ends. This CDR3 has 16 residues. CDR1 and CDR2 from the germline V gene are SGHRS and YFSETQ.

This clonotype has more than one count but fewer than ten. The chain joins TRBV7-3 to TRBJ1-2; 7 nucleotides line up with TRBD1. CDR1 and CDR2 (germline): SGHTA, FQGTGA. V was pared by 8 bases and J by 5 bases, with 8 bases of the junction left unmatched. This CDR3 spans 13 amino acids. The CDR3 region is CASSPGTEYGYTF. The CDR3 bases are TGTGCCAGCTCTCCCGGGACAGAATATGGCTACACCTTC.

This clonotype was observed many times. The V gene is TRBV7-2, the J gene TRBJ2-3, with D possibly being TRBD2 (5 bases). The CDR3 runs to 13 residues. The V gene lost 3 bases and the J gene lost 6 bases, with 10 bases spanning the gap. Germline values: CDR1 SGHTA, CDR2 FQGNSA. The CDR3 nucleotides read TGTGCCAGCAGCTTCCTCCCGGGGGATACGCAGTATTTT. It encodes CASSFLPGDTQYF.

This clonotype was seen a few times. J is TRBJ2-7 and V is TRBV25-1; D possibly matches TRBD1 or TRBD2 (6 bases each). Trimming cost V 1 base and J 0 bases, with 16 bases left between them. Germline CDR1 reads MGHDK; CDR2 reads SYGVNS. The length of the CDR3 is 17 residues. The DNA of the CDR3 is TGTGCCAGCAGTGAATCGAGTTGGGGGGCGGGCTCCTACGAGCAGTACTTC. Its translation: CASSESSWGAGSYEQYF.

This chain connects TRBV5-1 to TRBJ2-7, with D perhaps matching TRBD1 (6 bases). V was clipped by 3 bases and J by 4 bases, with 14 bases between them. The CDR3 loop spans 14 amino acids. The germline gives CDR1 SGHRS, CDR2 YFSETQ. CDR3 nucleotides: TGCGCCAGCAGCTGGGGGACATCGGGGTACGAGCAGTACTTC. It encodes CASSWGTSGYEQYF.

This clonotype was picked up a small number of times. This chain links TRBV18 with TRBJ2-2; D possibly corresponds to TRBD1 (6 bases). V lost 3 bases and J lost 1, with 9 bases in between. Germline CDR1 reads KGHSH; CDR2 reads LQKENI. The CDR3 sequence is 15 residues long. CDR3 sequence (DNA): TGTGCCAGCTCACCGAAGACAGGGAACACCGGGGAGCTGTTTTTT. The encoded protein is CASSPKTGNTGELFF.

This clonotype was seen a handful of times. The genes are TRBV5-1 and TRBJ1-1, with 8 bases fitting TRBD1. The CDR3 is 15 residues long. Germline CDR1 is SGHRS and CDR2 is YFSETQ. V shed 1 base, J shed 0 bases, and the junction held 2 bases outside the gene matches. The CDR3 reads CASSLRQGMNTEAFF. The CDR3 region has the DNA TGCGCCAGCAGCTTGAGACAGGGGATGAACACTGAAGCTTTCTTT.

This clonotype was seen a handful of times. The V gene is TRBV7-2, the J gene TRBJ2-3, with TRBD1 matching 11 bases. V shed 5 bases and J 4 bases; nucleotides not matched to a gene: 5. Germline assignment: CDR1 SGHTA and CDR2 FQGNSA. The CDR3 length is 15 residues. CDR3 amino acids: CASSHGTGGADTQYF. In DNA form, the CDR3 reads TGTGCCAGCAGCCACGGGACAGGGGGGGCAGATACGCAGTATTTT.

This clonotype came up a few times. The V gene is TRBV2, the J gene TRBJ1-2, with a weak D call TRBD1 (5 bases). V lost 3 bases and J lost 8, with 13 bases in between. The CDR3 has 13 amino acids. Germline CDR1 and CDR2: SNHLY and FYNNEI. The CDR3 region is CASSEGLGTGYTF. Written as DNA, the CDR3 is TGTGCCAGCAGTGAGGGTTTAGGGACCGGCTACACCTTC.

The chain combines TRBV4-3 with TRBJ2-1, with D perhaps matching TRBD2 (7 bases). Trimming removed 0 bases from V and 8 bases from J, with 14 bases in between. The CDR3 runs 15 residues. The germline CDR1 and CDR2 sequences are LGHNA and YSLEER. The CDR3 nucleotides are TGCGCCAGCAGCCAAGAGGGGGGGGCCATCCATGAGCAGTTCTTC. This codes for CASSQEGGAIHEQFF.

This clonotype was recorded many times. CDR3 DNA: TGCGCCAGCTACACTAGCGGTTCTTACAATGAGCAGTTCTTC. It translates to CASYTSGSYNEQFF. The chain links TRBV5-1 to TRBJ2-1, with TRBD2 matching over 8 bases. The CDR3 loop spans 14 amino acids. The V gene's germline CDR1 is SGHRS and CDR2 YFSETQ. V lost 7 bases, J lost 4 bases, and 7 bases stayed unmatched. Combining the CDR3 with reference TRBV5-1 and TRBJ2-1 gives the whole variable domain KAGVTQTPRYLIKTRGQQVTLSCSPISGHRSVSWYQQTPGQGLQFLFEYFSETQRNKGNFPGRFSGRQFSNSRSEMNVSTLELGDSALYLCASYTSGSYNEQFFGPGTRLTVL.

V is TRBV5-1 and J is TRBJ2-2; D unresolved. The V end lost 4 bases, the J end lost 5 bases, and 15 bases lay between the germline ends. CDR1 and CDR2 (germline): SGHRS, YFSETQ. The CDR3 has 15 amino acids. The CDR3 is CASSATVPRTGELFF. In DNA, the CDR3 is TGCGCCAGCAGCGCGACCGTCCCGAGGACCGGGGAGCTGTTTTTT. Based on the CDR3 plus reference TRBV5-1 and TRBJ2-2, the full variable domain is KAGVTQTPRYLIKTRGQQVTLSCSPISGHRSVSWYQQTPGQGLQFLFEYFSETQRNKGNFPGRFSGRQFSNSRSEMNVSTLELGDSALYLCASSATVPRTGELFFGEGSRLTVL.

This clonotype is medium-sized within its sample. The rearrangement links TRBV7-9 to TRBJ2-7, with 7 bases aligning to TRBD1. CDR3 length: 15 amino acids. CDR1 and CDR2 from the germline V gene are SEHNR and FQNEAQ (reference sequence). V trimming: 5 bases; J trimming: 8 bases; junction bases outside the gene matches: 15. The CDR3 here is CASSTSRDSWFQQYF. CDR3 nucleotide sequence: TGTGCCAGCAGCACCAGCCGGGACAGTTGGTTTCAGCAGTACTTC.

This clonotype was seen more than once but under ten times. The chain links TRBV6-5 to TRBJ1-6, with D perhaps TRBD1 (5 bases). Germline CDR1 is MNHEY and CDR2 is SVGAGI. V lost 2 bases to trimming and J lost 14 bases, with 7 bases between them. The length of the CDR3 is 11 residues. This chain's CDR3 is CASSYRGALHF. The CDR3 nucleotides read TGTGCCAGCAGTTACCGAGGGGCCCTCCACTTT.